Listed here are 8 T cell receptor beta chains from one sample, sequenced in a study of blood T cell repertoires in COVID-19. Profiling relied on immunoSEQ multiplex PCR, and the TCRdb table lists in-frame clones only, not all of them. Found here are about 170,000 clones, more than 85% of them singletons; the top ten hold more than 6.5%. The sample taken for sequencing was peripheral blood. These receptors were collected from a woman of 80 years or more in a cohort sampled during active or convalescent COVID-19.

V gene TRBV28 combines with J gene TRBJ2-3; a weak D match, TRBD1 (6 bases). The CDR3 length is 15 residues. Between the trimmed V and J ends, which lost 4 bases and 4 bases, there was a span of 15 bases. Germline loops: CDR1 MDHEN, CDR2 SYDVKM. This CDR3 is CASSSELRGSDTQYF. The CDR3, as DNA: TGTGCCAGCAGTTCCGAGCTTAGGGGGTCAGATACGCAGTATTTT.

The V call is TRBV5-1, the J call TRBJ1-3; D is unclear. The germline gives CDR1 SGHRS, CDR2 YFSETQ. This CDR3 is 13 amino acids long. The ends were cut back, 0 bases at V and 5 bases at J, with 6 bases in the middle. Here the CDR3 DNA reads TGCGCCAGCAGCTTGGACAGCCGAAACACCATATATTTT. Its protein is CASSLDSRNTIYF.

The DNA for the CDR3 is TGTGCCAGCAGTTTACCCCGCGAGGAGCTGTTTTTT. Its protein is CASSLPREELFF. The rearrangement joins TRBV28 to TRBJ2-2; no clear D gene. The germline gives CDR1 MDHEN, CDR2 SYDVKM. This CDR3 spans 12 amino acids. Trimming shortened V by 2 bases and J by 10 bases, and 8 bases separated the two germline ends.

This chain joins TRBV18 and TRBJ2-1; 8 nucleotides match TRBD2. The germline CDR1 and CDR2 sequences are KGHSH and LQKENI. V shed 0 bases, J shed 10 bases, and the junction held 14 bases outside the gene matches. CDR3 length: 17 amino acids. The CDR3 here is CASSPPISLTGGSEQFF. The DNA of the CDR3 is TGTGCCAGCTCACCACCGATCAGCCTAACGGGAGGGTCCGAGCAGTTCTTC.

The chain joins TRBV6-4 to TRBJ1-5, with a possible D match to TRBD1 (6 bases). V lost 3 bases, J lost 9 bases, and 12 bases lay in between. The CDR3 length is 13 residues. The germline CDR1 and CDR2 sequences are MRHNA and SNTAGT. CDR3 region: CASSDTGWGPQHF. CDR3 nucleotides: TGTGCCAGCAGTGATACAGGGTGGGGGCCCCAGCATTTT.

The CDR3 DNA reads TGCGCCAGCAGTGAGTCAGGAGGGCCGAATACGCAGTATTTT. This encodes CASSESGGPNTQYF. This chain connects TRBV10-1 to TRBJ2-3, with D possibly TRBD2 on 6 matching bases. There are 14 residues in the CDR3. CDR1 and CDR2 (germline): WNHNN, SYGVQD (reference sequence). V was shortened by 0 bases and J by 7 bases, with 11 bases between the two germline ends.

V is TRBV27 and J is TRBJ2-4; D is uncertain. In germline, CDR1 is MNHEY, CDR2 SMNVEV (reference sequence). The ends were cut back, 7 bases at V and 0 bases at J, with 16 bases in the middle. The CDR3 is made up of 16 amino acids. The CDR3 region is CASTLRGGVAKNIQYF. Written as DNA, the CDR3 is TGTGCCAGCACCCTGAGAGGCGGAGTAGCCAAAAACATTCAGTACTTC.

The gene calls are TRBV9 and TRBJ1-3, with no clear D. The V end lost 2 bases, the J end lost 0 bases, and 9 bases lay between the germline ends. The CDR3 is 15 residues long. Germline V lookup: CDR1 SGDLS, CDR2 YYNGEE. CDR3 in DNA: TGTGCCAGCAGCGTCGGGAAGAGCTCTGGAAACACCATATATTTT. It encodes CASSVGKSSGNTIYF.